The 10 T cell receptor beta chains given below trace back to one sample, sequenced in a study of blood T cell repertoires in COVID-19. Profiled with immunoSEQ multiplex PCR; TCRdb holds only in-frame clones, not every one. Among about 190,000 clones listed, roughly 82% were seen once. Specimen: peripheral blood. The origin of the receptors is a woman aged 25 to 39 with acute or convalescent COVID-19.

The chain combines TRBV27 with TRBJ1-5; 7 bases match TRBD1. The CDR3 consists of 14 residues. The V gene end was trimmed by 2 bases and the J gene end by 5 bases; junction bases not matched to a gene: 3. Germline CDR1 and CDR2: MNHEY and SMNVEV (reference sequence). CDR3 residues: CASSLVRGDQPQHF. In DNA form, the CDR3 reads TGTGCCAGCAGTTTAGTCAGGGGGGATCAGCCCCAGCATTTT.

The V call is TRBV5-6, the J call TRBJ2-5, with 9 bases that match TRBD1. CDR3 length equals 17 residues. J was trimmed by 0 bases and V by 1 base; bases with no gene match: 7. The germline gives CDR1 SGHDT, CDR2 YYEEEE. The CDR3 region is CASSLSNRGPYQETQYF. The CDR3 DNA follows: TGTGCCAGCAGCTTGTCGAACAGGGGGCCCTACCAAGAGACCCAGTACTTC.

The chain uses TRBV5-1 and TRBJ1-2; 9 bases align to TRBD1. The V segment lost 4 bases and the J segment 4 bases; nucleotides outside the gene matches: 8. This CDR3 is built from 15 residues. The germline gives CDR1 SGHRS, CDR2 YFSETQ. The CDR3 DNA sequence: TGCGCCAGCAGCAGGTCAACAGGGGGCGCCTATGGCTACACCTTC. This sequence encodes CASSRSTGGAYGYTF.

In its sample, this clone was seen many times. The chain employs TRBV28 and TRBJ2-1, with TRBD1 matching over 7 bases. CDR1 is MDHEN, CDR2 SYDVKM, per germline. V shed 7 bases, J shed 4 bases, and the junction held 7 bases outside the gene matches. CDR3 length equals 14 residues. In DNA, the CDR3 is TGTGCCAGCAAGGGGACAGACCCTTACAATGAGCAGTTCTTC. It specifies CASKGTDPYNEQFF.

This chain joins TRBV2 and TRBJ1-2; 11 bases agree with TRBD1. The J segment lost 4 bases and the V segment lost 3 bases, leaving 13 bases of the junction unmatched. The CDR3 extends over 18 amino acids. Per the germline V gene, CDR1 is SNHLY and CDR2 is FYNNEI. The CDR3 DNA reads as TGTGCCAGCAGTGATCGTGGGACAGGGGGTCGGCTAGGCTATGGCTACACCTTC. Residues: CASSDRGTGGRLGYGYTF.

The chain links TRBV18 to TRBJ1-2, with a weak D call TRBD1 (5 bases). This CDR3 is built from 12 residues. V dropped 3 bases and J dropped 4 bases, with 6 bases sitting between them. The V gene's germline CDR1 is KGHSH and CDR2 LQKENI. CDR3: CASSPGGYGYTF. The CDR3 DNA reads TGTGCCAGCTCACCGGGGGGCTATGGCTACACCTTC.

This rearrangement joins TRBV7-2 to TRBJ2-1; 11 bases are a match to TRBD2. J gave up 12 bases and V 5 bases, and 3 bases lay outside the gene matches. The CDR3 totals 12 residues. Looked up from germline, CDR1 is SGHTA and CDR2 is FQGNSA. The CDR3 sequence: CASSVGTSGQFF. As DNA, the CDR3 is TGTGCCAGCAGCGTTGGGACTAGCGGGCAGTTCTTC.

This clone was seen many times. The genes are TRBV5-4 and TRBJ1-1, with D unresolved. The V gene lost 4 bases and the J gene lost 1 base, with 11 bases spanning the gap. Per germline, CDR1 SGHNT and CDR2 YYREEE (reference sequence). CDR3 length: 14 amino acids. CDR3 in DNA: TGTGCCAGCAGCGAGAGCCACAGGAACACTGAAGCTTTCTTT. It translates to CASSESHRNTEAFF. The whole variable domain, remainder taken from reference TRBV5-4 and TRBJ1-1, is ETGVTQSPTHLIKTRGQQVTLRCSSQSGHNTVSWYQQALGQGPQFIFQYYREEENGRGNFPPRFSGLQFPNYSSELNVNALELDDSALYLCASSESHRNTEAFFGQGTRLTVV.

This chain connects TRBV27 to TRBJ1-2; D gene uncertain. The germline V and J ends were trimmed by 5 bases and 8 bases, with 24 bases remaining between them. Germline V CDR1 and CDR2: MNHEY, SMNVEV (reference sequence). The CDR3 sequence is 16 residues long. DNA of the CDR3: TGTGCCAGCAGTCCCCAGGCCATACCTTCCTTGACCGGCTACACCTTC. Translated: CASSPQAIPSLTGYTF.

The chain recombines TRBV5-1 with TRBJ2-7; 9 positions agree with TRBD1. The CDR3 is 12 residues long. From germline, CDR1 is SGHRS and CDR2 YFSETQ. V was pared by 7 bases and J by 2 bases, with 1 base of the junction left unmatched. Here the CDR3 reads CASRDRAYEQYF. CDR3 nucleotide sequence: TGCGCCAGCCGGGACAGGGCCTACGAGCAGTACTTC.